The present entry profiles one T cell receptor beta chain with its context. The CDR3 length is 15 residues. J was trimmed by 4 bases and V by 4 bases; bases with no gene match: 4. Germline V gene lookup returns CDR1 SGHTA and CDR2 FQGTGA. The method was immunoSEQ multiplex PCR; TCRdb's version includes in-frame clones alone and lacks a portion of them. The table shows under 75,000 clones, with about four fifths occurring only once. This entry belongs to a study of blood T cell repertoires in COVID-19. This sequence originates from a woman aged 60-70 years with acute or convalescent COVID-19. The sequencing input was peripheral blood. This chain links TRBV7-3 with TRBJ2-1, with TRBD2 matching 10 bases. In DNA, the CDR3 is TGTGCCAGCAGCTACCTAGCGGGGGCGTACAATGAGCAGTTCTTC. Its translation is CASSYLAGAYNEQFF.